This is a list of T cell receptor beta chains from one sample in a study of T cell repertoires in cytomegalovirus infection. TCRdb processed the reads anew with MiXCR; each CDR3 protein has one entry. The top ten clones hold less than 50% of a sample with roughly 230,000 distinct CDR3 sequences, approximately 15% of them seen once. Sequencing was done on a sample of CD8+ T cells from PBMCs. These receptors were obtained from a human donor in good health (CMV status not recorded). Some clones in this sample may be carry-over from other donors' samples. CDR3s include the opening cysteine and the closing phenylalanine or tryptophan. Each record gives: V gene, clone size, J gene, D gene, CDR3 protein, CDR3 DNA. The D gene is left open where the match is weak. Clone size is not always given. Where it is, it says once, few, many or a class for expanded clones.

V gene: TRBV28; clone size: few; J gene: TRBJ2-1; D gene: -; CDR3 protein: CASRSSHRVSYNEQFF; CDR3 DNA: TGTGCCAGCAGGTCTTCTCACAGGGTTTCCTACAATGAGCAGTTCTTC
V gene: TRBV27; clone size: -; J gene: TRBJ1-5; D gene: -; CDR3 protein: CASSFGHDQPQHF; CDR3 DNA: TGTGCCAGCAGTTTTGGACACGATCAGCCCCAGCATTTT
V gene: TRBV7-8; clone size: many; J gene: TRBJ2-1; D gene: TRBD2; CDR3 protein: CASSSSGGAKNEQFF; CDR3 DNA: TGTGCCAGCAGCTCCAGCGGGGGGGCTAAGAATGAGCAGTTCTTC
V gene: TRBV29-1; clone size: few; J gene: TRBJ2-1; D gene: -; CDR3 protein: CSVDSHNEQFF; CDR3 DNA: TGCAGCGTGGACAGTCACAATGAGCAGTTCTTC
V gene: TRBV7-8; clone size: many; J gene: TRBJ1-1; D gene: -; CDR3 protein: CASSLVPRPNTEAFF; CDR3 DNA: TGTGCCAGCAGCTTAGTCCCTAGGCCCAACACTGAAGCTTTCTTT
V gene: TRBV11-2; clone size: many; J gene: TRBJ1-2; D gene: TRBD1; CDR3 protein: CASSFPGQGSLYGYTF; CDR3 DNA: TGTGCCAGCAGCTTCCCGGGACAGGGGAGTTTGTATGGCTACACCTTC
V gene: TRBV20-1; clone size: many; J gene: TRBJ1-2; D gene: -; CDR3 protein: CSARDRVSTNYGYTF; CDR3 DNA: TGCAGTGCTAGAGATCGGGTATCCACTAACTATGGCTACACCTTC
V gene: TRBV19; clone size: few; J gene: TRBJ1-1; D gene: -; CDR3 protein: CASSLMAVNTEAFF; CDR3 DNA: TGTGCCAGTAGCCTGATGGCGGTGAACACTGAAGCTTTCTTT
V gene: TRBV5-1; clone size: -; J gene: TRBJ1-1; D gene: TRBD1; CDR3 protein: CASSLVTGLSTEAFF; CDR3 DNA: TGCGCCAGCAGCTTGGTGACAGGGCTGAGCACTGAAGCTTTCTTT
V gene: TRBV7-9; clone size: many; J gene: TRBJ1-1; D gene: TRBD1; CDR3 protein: CASSSGGVNTEAFF; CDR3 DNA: TGTGCCAGCAGCTCAGGGGGAGTGAACACTGAAGCTTTCTTT
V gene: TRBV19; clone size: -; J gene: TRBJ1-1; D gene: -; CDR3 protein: CASSKGRLEAFF; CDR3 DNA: TGTGCCAGTAGTAAGGGCCGCCTTGAAGCTTTCTTT
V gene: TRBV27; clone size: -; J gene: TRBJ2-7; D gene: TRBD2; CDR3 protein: CASSFRTSSEQYF; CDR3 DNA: TGTGCCAGCAGTTTCCGGACTAGCAGCGAGCAGTACTTC
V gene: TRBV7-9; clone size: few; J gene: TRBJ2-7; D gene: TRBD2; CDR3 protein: CASSSASGGAFYEQYF; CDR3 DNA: TGTGCCAGCAGCTCGGCTAGCGGGGGGGCCTTCTACGAGCAGTACTTC
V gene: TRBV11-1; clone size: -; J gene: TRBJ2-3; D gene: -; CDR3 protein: CASSQRLTDTQYF; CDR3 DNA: TGTGCCAGCAGCCAACGACTCACAGATACGCAGTATTTT
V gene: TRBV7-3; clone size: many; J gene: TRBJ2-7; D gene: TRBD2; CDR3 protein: CASSPSSSSGGSYEQYF; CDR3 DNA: TGTGCCAGCAGCCCATCTTCTTCGAGCGGGGGGTCCTACGAGCAGTACTTC
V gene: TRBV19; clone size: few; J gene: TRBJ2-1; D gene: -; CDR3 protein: CASGSSYNEQFF; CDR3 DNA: TGTGCCTCTGGGAGCTCCTACAATGAGCAGTTCTTC
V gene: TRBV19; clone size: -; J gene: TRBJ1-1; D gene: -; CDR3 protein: CASSKGQPNTEAFF; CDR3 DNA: TGTGCCAGTAGTAAAGGACAGCCGAACACTGAAGCTTTCTTT
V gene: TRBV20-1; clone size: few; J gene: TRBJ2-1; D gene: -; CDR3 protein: CSATGGLAVHEQFF; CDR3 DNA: TGCAGTGCTACAGGGGGGCTAGCGGTCCATGAGCAGTTCTTC
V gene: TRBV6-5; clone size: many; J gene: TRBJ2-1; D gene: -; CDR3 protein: CASSHTVSGYNEQFF; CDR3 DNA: TGTGCCAGCAGTCACACGGTTTCGGGCTACAATGAGCAGTTCTTC
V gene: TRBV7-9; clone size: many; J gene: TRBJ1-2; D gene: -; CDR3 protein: CASSWDTDNYGYTF; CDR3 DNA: TGTGCCAGCAGCTGGGACACTGATAACTATGGCTACACCTTC
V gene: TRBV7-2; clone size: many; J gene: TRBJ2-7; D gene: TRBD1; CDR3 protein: CASSSPSTLTNSGQQYEQYF; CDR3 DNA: TGTGCCAGCAGCTCCCCATCAACGCTCACTAATTCGGGACAGCAATACGAGCAGTACTTC
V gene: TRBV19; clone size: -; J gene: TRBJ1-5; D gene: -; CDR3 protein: CASSPWIGGQPQHF; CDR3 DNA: TGTGCCAGTAGCCCCTGGATAGGAGGTCAGCCCCAGCATTTT
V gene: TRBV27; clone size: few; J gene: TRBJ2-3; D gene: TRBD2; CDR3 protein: CASSLLAGGVTGTDTQYF; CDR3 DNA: TGTGCCAGCAGTTTACTAGCGGGGGGCGTGACTGGCACAGATACGCAGTATTTT
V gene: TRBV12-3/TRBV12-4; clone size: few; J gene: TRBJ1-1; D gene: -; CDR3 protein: CASSPHKNTEAFF; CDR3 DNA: TGTGCCAGCAGTCCTCACAAGAACACTGAAGCTTTCTTT
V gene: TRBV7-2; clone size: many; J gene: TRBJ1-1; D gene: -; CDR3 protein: CATGVFGMNTEAFF; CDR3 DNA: TGTGCCACCGGGGTATTCGGAATGAACACTGAAGCTTTCTTT
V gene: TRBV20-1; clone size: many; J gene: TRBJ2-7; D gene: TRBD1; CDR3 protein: CSARGQRDYEQYF; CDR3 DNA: TGCAGTGCTAGGGGACAGAGAGACTACGAGCAGTACTTC
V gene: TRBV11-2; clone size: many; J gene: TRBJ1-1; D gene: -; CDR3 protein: CASSLSQGENTEAFF; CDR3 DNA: TGTGCCAGCAGCTTATCGCAGGGAGAGAACACTGAAGCTTTCTTT
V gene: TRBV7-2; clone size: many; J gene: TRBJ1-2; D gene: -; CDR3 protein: CASSPSGVGASSGYTF; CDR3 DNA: TGTGCCAGCAGCCCGAGTGGAGTGGGGGCGAGTTCGGGCTACACCTTC
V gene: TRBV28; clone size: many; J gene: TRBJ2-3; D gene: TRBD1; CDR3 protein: CASSQGTGVWTDTQYF; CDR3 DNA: TGTGCCAGCAGTCAGGGGACAGGGGTATGGACAGATACGCAGTATTTT